This entry features one T cell receptor beta chain sequence. Its antigen is unknown. The sample is drawn from a study of cytomegalovirus exposure and HLA in healthy donors. Study as a whole: An earlier analysis identified 120 million or so unique TCR beta sequences in about 200 million T cells. Study-level points and caveats: HLA restriction was apparent for most CMV-associated TCR beta chains in a later analysis. Common viral pathogens (according to a later analysis) appeared linked to several of the most significant clusters. Earlier analysis yielded a pattern in which most TCR beta V segments were productive about 90% or about 30% of the time.

Germline trimming cut 0 bases from V and 5 bases from J; bases unmatched to any gene: 5. The CDR3 spans 15 residues. Germline V gene data show CDR1 as LNHNV and CDR2 as YYDKDF (reference sequence). The PCR contained 60 Vbeta and 13 Jbeta primers. Profiled with immunoSEQ multiplex PCR; TCRdb holds only in-frame clones, not every one. There are under 60,000 clones in the sample, with more than 10% held by the top ten. The origin of this receptor is a woman in her thirties in good health and CMV-seropositive. Sequencing input: PBMCs. The rearrangement uses TRBV15 and TRBJ1-2; 8 bases map to TRBD1. The CDR3 here is CATSRESGGRYGYTF. The CDR3 DNA reads as TGTGCCACCAGCAGAGAATCAGGGGGCAGGTATGGCTACACCTTC.